This T cell receptor (beta chain) was profiled in a study of T cell clonotyping in hematopoietic cell transplantation. Study observations and caveats: Without cell sorting, CD4 versus CD8 contributions remain unresolved. At the given depth, recipient repertoires were over 95% de novo clonotypes.

Sample time point: recipient sample about 28 days before transplant, after cytoreduction. Regarding this clone: Its antigen is unknown.

Data came from immunoSEQ multiplex PCR; TCRdb stores just in-frame clones and leaves some out. This sample has tens of thousands of clones, with around 86% found just once. V was pared by 7 bases and J by 8 bases, with 10 bases of the junction left unmatched. The CDR3 consists of 14 residues. Looked up from germline, CDR1 is MDHEN and CDR2 is SYDVKM. Sequenced material: peripheral blood mononuclear cells, taken before stem cell transplant. The V gene is TRBV28, the J gene TRBJ2-1; 8 positions agree with TRBD2. This receptor was obtained from a man in his 60s with biphenotypic leukemia. Some clones in this sample may be carry-over from other donors' samples. The CDR3 coding sequence is TGTGCCAGCACGGGCGGGACTAGTGCGGATGAGCAGTTCTTC. It yields the protein CASTGGTSADEQFF.